The 21 T cell receptor beta chains in this list originate from one sample, sequenced in a study of control samples from healthy donors and cancer patients. Method: immunoSEQ multiplex PCR; TCRdb's copy keeps in-frame clones and lacks some. The data hold about 96,000 clones, with more than 80% observed a single time. Material for sequencing was blood. The source of these receptors is a young man in good health.

J is TRBJ2-7 and V is TRBV3-1 (or the pseudogene TRBV3-2); no reliable D call. Germline V CDR1 and CDR2: LGHDT, YNNKEL (reference sequence). Trimming left V 6 bases short and J 7 bases short, with 16 bases between. The CDR3 covers 13 residues. CDR3 nucleotide sequence: TGTGCCAGCAGTACCGTGACCGGTGGGGAGCAGTACTTC. Its protein product is CASSTVTGGEQYF.

The chain joins TRBV7-2 to TRBJ1-4, with 8 bases matching TRBD1. The germline gives CDR1 SGHTA, CDR2 FQGNSA. The ends lost 2 bases at V and 6 bases at J; junction bases unmatched: 5. This CDR3 comprises 15 residues. The CDR3 here is CASSLLDRVDEKLFF. CDR3 DNA sequence: TGTGCCAGCAGCTTACTGGACAGGGTAGATGAAAAACTGTTTTTT.

V and J are TRBV18 and TRBJ2-3, with D possibly being TRBD1 (6 bases). The ends were cut back, 2 bases at V and 2 bases at J, with 8 bases in the middle. Germline assignment: CDR1 KGHSH and CDR2 LQKENI. This CDR3 comprises 14 residues. CDR3 nucleotides: TGTGCCAGCTCACCAGGGACAAACACAGATACGCAGTATTTT. Its protein is CASSPGTNTDTQYF. The complete variable domain, with remaining parts taken from reference TRBV18 and TRBJ2-3, reads NAGVMQNPRHLVRRRGQEARLRCSPMKGHSHVYWYRQLPEEGLKFMVYLQKENIIDESGMPKERFSAEFPKEGPSILRIQQVVRGDSAAYFCASSPGTNTDTQYFGPGTRLTVL.

The chain uses TRBV11-2 and TRBJ1-1; 8 bases are shared with TRBD1. J lost 1 base, V lost 4 bases, and 8 bases had no gene match. Germline CDR1 and CDR2: SGHAT and FQNNGV. The CDR3 is 16 residues long. This chain's CDR3 is CASSSLDRAPNTEAFF. The CDR3 DNA is TGTGCCAGCAGCTCGTTGGACAGGGCACCGAACACTGAAGCTTTCTTT.

This clone appeared a single time. The chain is built from TRBV20-1 and TRBJ1-4, with 7 bases aligning to TRBD1. The CDR3 totals 13 residues. Losses at the gene ends were 3 bases for V and 6 bases for J; bases not matched to a gene: 4. Germline CDR1 is DFQATT and CDR2 is SNEGSKA (reference sequence). The CDR3 DNA reads as TGCAGTGCTAGTGAGGGGGCTGATGAAAAACTGTTTTTT. Amino acid sequence: CSASEGADEKLFF.

The chain couples TRBV19 to TRBJ1-1, with D tentatively TRBD1 (6 bases). The germline V and J ends were trimmed by 5 bases and 4 bases, with 11 bases remaining between them. CDR3 length equals 13 residues. Germline CDR1 is LNHDA and CDR2 is SQIVND (reference sequence). The CDR3 loop is CASSARGSTEAFF. In nucleotides, the CDR3 is TGTGCCAGTAGTGCCAGGGGTAGCACTGAAGCTTTCTTT.

The chain couples TRBV7-9 to TRBJ1-3; D is unclear. Trimming took 5 bases from V and 0 from J, leaving 11 bases between them. Germline CDR1 is SEHNR and CDR2 is FQNEAQ (reference sequence). This CDR3 spans 15 amino acids. The CDR3 region is CASSTGPFSGNTIYF. The CDR3 DNA reads TGTGCCAGCAGCACCGGGCCCTTCTCTGGAAACACCATATATTTT.

The J gene is TRBJ2-3, the V gene TRBV11-3; tentatively, D is TRBD2 (5 bases). This CDR3 has 13 residues. Per germline, CDR1 SGHNT and CDR2 YENEEA. The germline V and J ends were trimmed by 9 bases and 2 bases, with 12 bases remaining between them. The CDR3 DNA is TGTGCCAGTTCCCTAGCTATCACAGATACGCAGTATTTT. This sequence encodes CASSLAITDTQYF.

The rearrangement links TRBV5-8 to TRBJ1-5, with D uncertain. The CDR3 is 13 amino acids. V dropped 0 bases and J dropped 5 bases, with 6 bases sitting between them. Germline values: CDR1 SGHTS, CDR2 YDEGEE. CDR3 DNA sequence: TGTGCCAGCAGCTTGGGAGGGTATCAGCCCCAGCATTTT. This gives the protein CASSLGGYQPQHF.

This chain uses TRBV5-1 with TRBJ1-2; D is uncertain. Per germline, CDR1 SGHRS and CDR2 YFSETQ. There are 14 residues in the CDR3. Trimming left V 0 bases short and J 5 bases short, with 11 bases between. CDR3 amino acids: CASSLETSRYGYTF. Here the CDR3 DNA reads TGCGCCAGCAGCTTGGAGACAAGTCGGTATGGCTACACCTTC. Supplemented by reference TRBV5-1 and TRBJ1-2, the full variable domain reads KAGVTQTPRYLIKTRGQQVTLSCSPISGHRSVSWYQQTPGQGLQFLFEYFSETQRNKGNFPGRFSGRQFSNSRSEMNVSTLELGDSALYLCASSLETSRYGYTFGSGTRLTVV.

The CDR3 DNA sequence: TGTGCCAGCAGCCAACGGGTGGGGACTAATGAAAAACTGTTTTTT. Encoded protein: CASSQRVGTNEKLFF. The chain employs TRBV3-1 (or the pseudogene TRBV3-2) and TRBJ1-4, with D unresolved. The V end lost 2 bases, the J end lost 2 bases, and 9 bases lay between the germline ends. This CDR3 has 15 amino acids. CDR1 and CDR2 (germline): LGHDT, YNNKEL (reference sequence).

This chain links TRBV5-6 with TRBJ1-5, with a possible D match to TRBD1 (6 bases). V lost 0 bases to trimming and J lost 7 bases, with 8 bases between them. The V gene's germline CDR1 is SGHDT and CDR2 YYEEEE. There are 13 residues in the CDR3. The CDR3 nucleotides are TGTGCCAGCAGCTTGGGGGGGCAGCAGCCCCAGCATTTT. Its translation is CASSLGGQQPQHF.

The chain recombines TRBV7-2 with TRBJ2-5, with 7 bases fitting TRBD1. Per the germline V gene, CDR1 is SGHTA and CDR2 is FQGNSA. Trimming took 6 bases from V and 4 from J; bases not matched to a gene: 11. The CDR3 covers 15 residues. For the CDR3, the DNA is TGTGCCAGCAGGATACAGGGGCGCTTGGGAGAGACCCAGTACTTC. It yields the protein CASRIQGRLGETQYF.

The chain carries TRBV5-6 and TRBJ2-7, with a tentative D call TRBD1 (6 bases). Trimming stripped 4 bases from V and 5 bases from J, with 16 bases between. CDR3 length: 14 residues. The germline V gene encodes CDR1 SGHDT and CDR2 YYEEEE. DNA for the CDR3: TGTGCCAGCAGCCCGCAAGACAGGTTTGACGAGCAGTACTTC. Encoded protein: CASSPQDRFDEQYF.

The chain combines TRBV11-2 with TRBJ1-1, with D unclear. V was cut by 1 base and J by 0 bases, with 9 bases left in between. Germline V gene data show CDR1 as SGHAT and CDR2 as FQNNGV. This CDR3 comprises 15 residues. CDR3 DNA: TGTGCCAGCAGCTTAGGAGCAGACCTGAACACTGAAGCTTTCTTT. The encoded protein is CASSLGADLNTEAFF.

J is TRBJ2-6 and V is TRBV15; D may be TRBD2 (7 bases). Per germline, CDR1 LNHNV and CDR2 YYDKDF (reference sequence). Deletions cut 5 bases from V and 0 bases from J, with 11 bases between. The CDR3 covers 16 residues. The CDR3 nucleotides are TGTGCCACCAGCCCGGGGGGCCACTCTGGGGCCAACGTCCTGACTTTC. Translation: CATSPGGHSGANVLTF.

The gene calls are TRBV10-3 and TRBJ2-3, with TRBD2 as a possible D gene (5 bases). Germline assignment: CDR1 ENHRY and CDR2 SYGVKD. Trimming shortened V by 6 bases and J by 2 bases, and 12 bases separated the two germline ends. The CDR3 is 14 residues long. The CDR3 sequence: CAIRDLFATDTQYF. In DNA, the CDR3 is TGTGCCATCAGGGACTTGTTTGCCACAGATACGCAGTATTTT.

This clone was detected a few times. The V call is TRBV6-2 or TRBV6-3, the J call TRBJ1-5; perhaps TRBD1 as D (5 bases). Germline loops: CDR1 MNHEY, CDR2 SVGEGT. CDR3 length equals 14 residues. The V gene lost 6 bases and the J gene lost 7 bases, with 16 bases spanning the gap. The CDR3: CASSGGTMKQPQHF. CDR3 nucleotides: TGTGCCAGCAGCGGAGGGACCATGAAACAGCCCCAGCATTTT.

V and J are TRBV27 and TRBJ1-1, with a possible D match to TRBD1 (6 bases). Deletions cut 5 bases from V and 4 bases from J, with 17 bases between. Germline CDR1 and CDR2: MNHEY and SMNVEV (reference sequence). The CDR3 loop spans 15 amino acids. In DNA, the CDR3 is TGTGCCAGCAGTGGCCAGCCAGGGGTCGGCACTGAAGCTTTCTTT. Protein product: CASSGQPGVGTEAFF.

The chain recombines TRBV27 with TRBJ2-1; D is perhaps TRBD2 (7 bases). Trimming pared 3 bases from V and 8 bases from J, leaving 14 bases between. This CDR3 contains 14 residues. Germline loops: CDR1 MNHEY, CDR2 SMNVEV (reference sequence). The CDR3 loop is CASSFSRGADEQFF. CDR3 bases: TGTGCCAGCAGTTTTTCCCGGGGGGCGGATGAGCAGTTCTTC.

This chain uses TRBV6-2 or TRBV6-3 with TRBJ1-5; a weak D match, TRBD1 (6 bases). The CDR3 has 14 residues. Germline values: CDR1 MNHEY, CDR2 SVGEGT. Trimming shortened V by 5 bases and J by 3 bases, and 11 bases separated the two germline ends. CDR3 sequence reads: CASSVNRDNQPQHF. CDR3 nucleotides: TGTGCCAGCAGTGTGAACAGGGACAATCAGCCCCAGCATTTT.